This paragraph covers one TCR beta chain sequence. Germline-derived CDR1 and CDR2 are DFQATT and SNEGSKA (reference sequence). The germline V and J ends were trimmed by 3 bases and 1 base, with 6 bases remaining between them. This CDR3 region has 12 residues. Through a sample-barcoded 5' primer and a J-beta primer mix, a second PCR was run for roughly 7 to 11 cycles. TCRdb analysed the 5' RACE reads with MiXCR anew, one entry per CDR3 protein. This table has 800,000 to 1,000,000 distinct CDR3 sequences, 48% appearing once. The data derive from a study of blood T cells in healthy people across ages. The TCR comes from a young man in good health. Material for sequencing was blood. V usage is TRBV20-1 and J usage is TRBJ2-5; tentatively, D is TRBD2 (6 bases). The CDR3 spells CSAREGQETQYF. DNA of the CDR3: TGCAGTGCTAGGGAGGGCCAAGAGACCCAGTACTTC.